This entry lists 14 T cell receptor beta chains sequenced from one sample in a study of Ad26.COV2.S vaccination and SARS-CoV-2 variants. Noted treatment: some 19 received Ad26.COV2.S at low or high dose, single or two shots; about 5 received placebo; per-sample allocation not given. Vaccine and placebo recipients were sampled on day 63 after the first injection. The method was immunoSEQ multiplex PCR; TCRdb's version includes in-frame clones alone and lacks a portion of them. The table records about 410,000 clones, around nine tenths of them present only once. Source: peripheral blood, taken in a trial of Ad26.COV2.S vaccine versus placebo. These receptor sequences come from a person between 18 and 59 years old who received the Ad26.COV2.S COVID-19 vaccine or a placebo.

The V and J genes are TRBV18 and TRBJ1-1, with D tentatively TRBD1 (5 bases). V lost 0 bases to trimming and J lost 0 bases, with 20 bases between them. Per germline, CDR1 KGHSH and CDR2 LQKENI. The CDR3 consists of 19 residues. DNA of the CDR3: TGTGCCAGCTCACCACCGGGGAACCTAAAGGGGCCCATGAACACTGAAGCTTTCTTT. It is translated as CASSPPGNLKGPMNTEAFF.

The chain links TRBV4-3 to TRBJ1-3; the D gene is possibly TRBD1 (5 bases). Germline V gives CDR1 LGHNA, CDR2 YSLEER. Trimming took off 0 bases at V and 4 bases at J, with 22 bases between the two ends. The length of the CDR3 is 19 residues. The CDR3 DNA follows: TGCGCCAGCAGCCAAGAAATCCGCCGGGGGAGGTACTGGGGAAACACCATATATTTT. Its protein product is CASSQEIRRGRYWGNTIYF.

The chain employs TRBV5-6 and TRBJ2-7; D unclear. The CDR3 consists of 15 residues. V lost 0 bases and J 2 bases, leaving 12 bases between the germline ends. CDR1 and CDR2 from the germline V gene are SGHDT and YYEEEE. The CDR3 region is CASSLGAANPYEQYF. The CDR3 DNA reads TGTGCCAGCAGCTTGGGGGCTGCTAACCCCTACGAGCAGTACTTC.

The CDR3 loop is CSGAFDNEQFF. In DNA form, the CDR3 reads TGCAGTGGCGCGTTCGACAATGAGCAGTTCTTC. The chain combines TRBV20-1 with TRBJ2-1, with unresolved D. This CDR3 has 11 amino acids. Trimming removed 7 bases at V and 5 bases at J, with 9 bases between. Germline CDR1 reads DFQATT; CDR2 reads SNEGSKA (reference sequence).

The chain is built from TRBV19 and TRBJ1-2; 8 bases are a match to TRBD1. The germline gives CDR1 LNHDA, CDR2 SQIVND (reference sequence). This CDR3 region has 15 residues. J gave up 9 bases and V 1 base, and 10 bases lay outside the gene matches. CDR3 nucleotide sequence: TGTGCCAGTAGTATAGCCCCCGGACAGGGCGAGAGCTACACCTTC. It is translated as CASSIAPGQGESYTF.

This chain connects TRBV5-4 to TRBJ2-1; TRBD2 matches 8 bases. Unmatched junction bases numbered 5, after V lost 4 bases and J lost 8 bases. The CDR3 consists of 13 residues. Germline loops: CDR1 SGHNT, CDR2 YYREEE (reference sequence). The CDR3 nucleotides read TGTGCCAGCAGCGCCGGGGGGGCCGATGAGCAGTTCTTC. Amino acids: CASSAGGADEQFF.

The chain links TRBV6-6 to TRBJ2-7, with 7 bases that match TRBD1. Trimming cost V 6 bases and J 2 bases; bases outside gene matches: 4. Germline V CDR1 and CDR2: MNHNY, SVGAGI (reference sequence). CDR3 length: 13 residues. The CDR3 DNA follows: TGTGCCAGCAGCCAGGACAGGACCTACGAGCAGTACTTC. Residues: CASSQDRTYEQYF.

This clone has just a few counts. This chain links TRBV5-5 with TRBJ1-2; D unclear. The V gene's germline CDR1 is SGHKS and CDR2 YYEKEE (reference sequence). CDR3 length: 14 residues. The V and J ends lost 0 bases and 8 bases respectively, with 14 bases between them. The DNA of the CDR3 is TGTGCCAGCAGCTTGGACGTCGGGGTGGGCGGCTACACCTTC. Protein: CASSLDVGVGGYTF.

The chain's CDR3 is CASSQVQGPSLNEKLFF. CDR3 sequence (DNA): TGTGCCAGCAGCCAAGTCCAGGGCCCCTCCTTGAATGAAAAACTGTTTTTT. The chain couples TRBV3-1 (or the pseudogene TRBV3-2) to TRBJ1-4; tentative D call: TRBD1 (5 bases). Trimming took 1 base from V and 5 from J, leaving 17 bases between them. This CDR3 is 17 amino acids long. Germline loops: CDR1 LGHDT, CDR2 YNNKEL (reference sequence).

The rearrangement joins TRBV5-4 to TRBJ1-2; D not resolved. Germline CDR1 reads SGHNT; CDR2 reads YYREEE (reference sequence). The CDR3 loop spans 13 amino acids. Trimming took off 2 bases at V and 8 bases at J, with 13 bases between the two ends. CDR3 region: CASSLGLNAGYTF. CDR3 coding DNA: TGTGCCAGCAGCTTAGGACTCAACGCGGGCTACACCTTC.

This rearrangement joins TRBV7-9 to TRBJ2-7, with 7 bases aligning to TRBD2. Trimming at V came to 0 bases and at J to 9 bases, leaving 11 bases not matched to a gene. From germline, CDR1 is SEHNR and CDR2 FQNEAQ (reference sequence). The CDR3 is 15 amino acids. CDR3 coding DNA: TGTGCCAGCAGCTTAGCCGGGACTACTGTCTTGGGGCAGTACTTC. Protein product: CASSLAGTTVLGQYF. Drawing the rest from reference TRBV7-9 and TRBJ2-7, the complete variable domain is DTGVSQNPRHKITKRGQNVTFRCDPISEHNRLYWYRQTLGQGPEFLTYFQNEAQLEKSRLLSDRFSAERPKGSFSTLEIQRTEQGDSAMYLCASSLAGTTVLGQYFGPGTRLTVT.

This chain joins TRBV4-1 and TRBJ2-2; the D gene could be TRBD1 or TRBD2 (5 bases each). V was cut by 1 base and J by 0 bases, with 6 bases left in between. Germline V CDR1 and CDR2: MGHRA, YSYEKL. This CDR3 is built from 15 residues. CDR3 sequence: CASSQGDPNTGELFF. The DNA of the CDR3 is TGCGCCAGCAGCCAAGGGGACCCGAACACCGGGGAGCTGTTTTTT.

The CDR3 reads CASSAAGTGGTDTQYF. In DNA form, the CDR3 reads TGTGCCAGCAGCGCCGCCGGGACAGGAGGTACAGATACGCAGTATTTT. The chain combines TRBV9 with TRBJ2-3, with 8 bases that match TRBD1. The ends lost 3 bases at V and 3 bases at J; junction bases unmatched: 9. From germline, CDR1 is SGDLS and CDR2 YYNGEE. This CDR3 contains 16 residues. The complete variable domain, with remaining parts taken from reference TRBV9 and TRBJ2-3, reads DSGVTQTPKHLITATGQRVTLRCSPRSGDLSVYWYQQSLDQGLQFLIQYYNGEERAKGNILERFSAQQFPDLHSELNLSSLELGDSALYFCASSAAGTGGTDTQYFGPGTRLTVL.

The chain couples TRBV14 to TRBJ1-1; D is possibly TRBD1 (5 bases). Trimming pared 1 base from V and 6 bases from J, leaving 15 bases between. The CDR3 has 15 residues. CDR1 and CDR2 from the germline V gene are SGHDN and FVKESK. This chain's CDR3 is CASSQVSGSYAEAFF. CDR3 nucleotide sequence: TGTGCCAGCAGCCAAGTGTCAGGGTCTTACGCTGAAGCTTTCTTT.